This entry lists 10 T cell receptor beta chains sequenced from one sample in a study of T cell responses to AZD1222 COVID-19 vaccine. The repertoire was sequenced with immunoSEQ multiplex PCR; TCRdb's copy has only in-frame clones and lacks some. Here the sample spans approximately 150,000 clones, about 90% being singletons. This specimen consisted of peripheral blood, obtained 28 days after the second AZD1222 dose. All receptors come from an adult who received the AZD1222 COVID-19 vaccine.

V is TRBV24-1 and J is TRBJ2-5; weak D call: TRBD1 (6 bases). The CDR3 is 14 amino acids. The germline CDR1 and CDR2 sequences are KGHDR and SFDVKD. Between the trimmed V and J ends, which lost 4 bases and 1 base, there was a span of 9 bases. CDR3 coding DNA: TGTGCCACCAGTGAACGGACAGTCCAAGAGACCCAGTACTTC. Protein product: CATSERTVQETQYF.

The rearrangement links TRBV19 to TRBJ2-1, with TRBD1 matching over 8 bases. The CDR3 length is 17 residues. Germline V lookup: CDR1 LNHDA, CDR2 SQIVND (reference sequence). V dropped 0 bases and J dropped 4; count of bases not matched to a gene: 8. The CDR3 reads CASSIDGQGALYNEQFF. The CDR3 coding sequence is TGTGCCAGTAGTATAGATGGTCAGGGGGCTCTTTACAATGAGCAGTTCTTC.

The chain uses TRBV9 and TRBJ1-3, with a tentative D call TRBD1 (5 bases). Germline V gives CDR1 SGDLS, CDR2 YYNGEE. Trimming took off 6 bases at V and 9 bases at J, with 16 bases between the two ends. The CDR3 loop spans 13 amino acids. The CDR3 DNA is TGTGCCAGCAACCTAGGACATTCAGGCACCATATATTTT. Its translation is CASNLGHSGTIYF.

V usage is TRBV4-1 and J usage is TRBJ2-7; no clear D. Germline values: CDR1 MGHRA, CDR2 YSYEKL. V shed 0 bases and J shed 1 base, with 10 bases lying between them. This CDR3 has 15 residues. CDR3 coding DNA: TGCGCCAGCAGCCAAGACGGGCTAGGTTCCTACGAGCAGTACTTC. It codes for CASSQDGLGSYEQYF.

DNA of the CDR3: TGTGCCAGCAGCCCCCTGGAAAGGGCGAACACTGAAGCTTTCTTT. It specifies CASSPLERANTEAFF. This sequence joins TRBV16 and TRBJ1-1; D gene unclear. Trimming removed 4 bases at V and 1 base at J, with 13 bases between. The V gene's germline CDR1 is KGHSY and CDR2 FQNENV. The CDR3 totals 15 residues.

This rearrangement joins TRBV3-1 (or the pseudogene TRBV3-2) to TRBJ1-1; D is unclear. There are 12 residues in the CDR3. CDR1 is LGHDT, CDR2 YNNKEL, per germline (reference sequence). V was cut by 1 base and J by 10 bases, with 10 bases left in between. The DNA for the CDR3 is TGTGCCAGCAGCCAAGGTGGATCTCGAGCTTTCTTT. Translating it yields CASSQGGSRAFF.

The CDR3 sequence is CASSISSGPGTDTQYF. The CDR3 DNA follows: TGCGCCAGCAGCATCTCTAGCGGCCCGGGGACAGATACGCAGTATTTT. The chain recombines TRBV5-1 with TRBJ2-3; TRBD2 aligns across 7 bases. CDR1 is SGHRS, CDR2 YFSETQ, per germline. The CDR3 runs 16 residues. V gave up 4 bases and J gave up 3 bases; unmatched junction bases: 11. Filled out from reference TRBV5-1 and TRBJ2-3, the complete variable domain reads KAGVTQTPRYLIKTRGQQVTLSCSPISGHRSVSWYQQTPGQGLQFLFEYFSETQRNKGNFPGRFSGRQFSNSRSEMNVSTLELGDSALYLCASSISSGPGTDTQYFGPGTRLTVL.

J is TRBJ1-2 and V is TRBV7-2, with 9 bases fitting TRBD1. Looked up from germline, CDR1 is SGHTA and CDR2 is FQGNSA. The CDR3 totals 15 residues. Trimming took 5 bases from V and 5 from J; bases not matched to a gene: 9. The chain's CDR3 is CASSPQQGQGYGYTF. CDR3 nucleotides: TGTGCCAGCAGCCCCCAACAGGGACAGGGTTATGGCTACACCTTC.

This clone came up once. The V call is TRBV7-3, the J call TRBJ1-2, with D perhaps matching TRBD1 (6 bases). The CDR3 totals 15 residues. Per germline, CDR1 SGHTA and CDR2 FQGTGA. V lost 5 bases and J lost 8, with 21 bases in between. Here the CDR3 DNA reads TGTGCCAGCAGCCGATACCCCTTACAGGGTGTAGGCTACACCTTC. Its translation: CASSRYPLQGVGYTF.

The rearrangement joins TRBV28 to TRBJ1-6, with a weak D call TRBD1 (5 bases). CDR3 length: 15 amino acids. The germline V and J ends were trimmed by 6 bases and 0 bases, with 9 bases remaining between them. Germline CDR1 and CDR2: MDHEN and SYDVKM. CDR3 region: CASSTGLSYNSPLHF. CDR3 DNA sequence: TGTGCCAGCAGCACAGGTCTCTCCTATAATTCACCCCTCCACTTT.